This T cell receptor beta chain was captured by sequencing in a study of metastatic and nonmetastatic thyroid tumors. About the study: Comparison of repertoires was carried out across blood and tumor or nodule tissue from malignant and benign thyroid patients.

Thyroid surgery was performed in patients who had received no treatment beforehand. Original processing notes: The distant-metastasis classifier for papillary thyroid cancer was built from CDR3 differences across clinicopathological groups. TCRdb re-called the PCR reads through MiXCR. For this entry, the V and J calls and clone size follow TCRdb and not the study's own pipeline. The table has 35,000 to 50,000 clones, 20% to 25% seen once. This clone came up a few times. One end of the junction fails to match germline, which may point to a read error. The CDR3 extends over 14 amino acids. The germline V gene has CDR1 MNHEY and CDR2 SVGEGT.

The specimen was tumor tissue. The TCR originated in a female donor with papillary thyroid cancer or a benign thyroid nodule (not recorded which). Some clones in this sample may be carry-over from other donors' samples. This chain connects TRBV6-2 or TRBV6-3 to TRBJ2-1; 9 nucleotides line up with TRBD2. The CDR3 DNA reads TGTCCCAGCAGGCCTAGCGGGATATTTAATGAGCAGTTCTTC. Protein: CPSRPSGIFNEQFF.